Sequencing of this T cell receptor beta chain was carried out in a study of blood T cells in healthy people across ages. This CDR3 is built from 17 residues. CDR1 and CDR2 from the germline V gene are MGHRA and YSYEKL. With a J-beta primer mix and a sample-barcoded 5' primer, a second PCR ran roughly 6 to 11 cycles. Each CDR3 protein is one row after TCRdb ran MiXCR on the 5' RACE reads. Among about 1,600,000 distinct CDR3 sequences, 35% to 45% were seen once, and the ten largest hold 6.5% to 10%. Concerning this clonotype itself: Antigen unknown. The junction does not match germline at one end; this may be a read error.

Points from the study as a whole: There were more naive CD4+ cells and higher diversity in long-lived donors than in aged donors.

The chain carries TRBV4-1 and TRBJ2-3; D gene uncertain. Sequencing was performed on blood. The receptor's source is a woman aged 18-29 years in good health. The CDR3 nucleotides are TGCGCCTGCAGCCAAGCTCCGGATCGGGCTAACACAGATACGCAGTATTTT. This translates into CACSQAPDRANTDTQYF.